The TCR beta chain described here comes from a study of T cell repertoires in cytomegalovirus infection. Whole-study context: HLA-B-restricted CMV epitopes that are well studied, plus recently identified HLA-C-restricted ones, were used by the study. CMV infection and matching HLA type were both indicated by public TCR beta signatures. Study conclusions and caveats: The study identified carriers of CMV plus the relevant HLA from cumulative public TCR beta family frequency. Ex vivo responses were dominated by HLA-C-restricted CMV-specific TCR beta clonotypes.

This clonotype was observed a handful of times. Its antigen is not known. Per germline, CDR1 SNHLY and CDR2 FYNNEI. After removal of 2 bases from V and 8 bases from J, the junction contained 7 bases not matched to a gene. The CDR3 has 15 amino acids. TCRdb recomputed calls from the reads with MiXCR, one row per CDR3 protein. The sample comprises about 900,000 distinct CDR3 sequences, approximately 31% of which are singletons, and more than 13% rests with the top ten. The gene calls are TRBV2 and TRBJ2-1; 9 nucleotides match TRBD2. The origin of this receptor is a human donor in good health (CMV status not recorded). Some clones in this sample may be carry-over from other donors' samples. Specimen: cultured CD8+ T cells from PBMCs, collected from culture after CMV antigen stimulation. The CDR3 DNA is TGTGCCAGCAGTGAAATGGGCGGGGGGGCTTATGAGCAGTTCTTC. This encodes CASSEMGGGAYEQFF.